The present T cell receptor beta chain was sequenced within a study of blood T cells in healthy people across ages. Study-wide background: Per two T cells, template switching captured roughly one barcoded beta molecule.

The donors, aged roughly 6 to 100, were healthy Caucasians from Russia. Primers used in a second PCR of roughly 7 to 12 cycles were a sample-barcoded 5' primer and a J-beta primer mix. TCRdb independently ran MiXCR on the 5' RACE reads; one entry per CDR3 protein. The sample has 1.5 million to 2 million distinct CDR3 sequences, roughly 27% seen once. The sample holds many counts of this clonotype. This TCR was sampled from a woman in her thirties in good health. Input material: blood.

The CDR3 region is CASSSLGLAGGWETQYF. The CDR3 DNA reads TGTGCCAGCAGTTCCCTCGGACTAGCGGGGGGCTGGGAGACCCAGTACTTC. This chain joins TRBV27 and TRBJ2-5, with 14 bases identical to TRBD2. Trimming removed 4 bases from V and 5 bases from J; junction bases left unmatched: 9. The germline CDR1 and CDR2 sequences are MNHEY and SMNVEV (reference sequence). The CDR3 is made up of 17 amino acids.